This T cell receptor beta chain was sequenced during a study of graft-versus-host responses after intestinal transplantation. Only in-frame clones appear in the TCRdb table, and some are missing; sequencing was by immunoSEQ multiplex PCR. The sample holds roughly 62,000 clones, approximately 89% seen once. The sample here was PBMCs, taken about 120 days after intestinal transplantation. This receptor was identified in a human patient who received an intestinal transplant, so some T cells may come from the graft donor.

CDR3 nucleotide sequence: TGTGCCAGCAGCTTTAGGCTAGCGACCACAGATACGCAGTATTTT. As protein: CASSFRLATTDTQYF. The chain joins TRBV11-2 to TRBJ2-3, with D maybe TRBD2 (6 bases). This CDR3 comprises 15 residues. Trimming cost V 3 bases and J 2 bases, with 12 bases left between them. Germline V gene data show CDR1 as SGHAT and CDR2 as FQNNGV.